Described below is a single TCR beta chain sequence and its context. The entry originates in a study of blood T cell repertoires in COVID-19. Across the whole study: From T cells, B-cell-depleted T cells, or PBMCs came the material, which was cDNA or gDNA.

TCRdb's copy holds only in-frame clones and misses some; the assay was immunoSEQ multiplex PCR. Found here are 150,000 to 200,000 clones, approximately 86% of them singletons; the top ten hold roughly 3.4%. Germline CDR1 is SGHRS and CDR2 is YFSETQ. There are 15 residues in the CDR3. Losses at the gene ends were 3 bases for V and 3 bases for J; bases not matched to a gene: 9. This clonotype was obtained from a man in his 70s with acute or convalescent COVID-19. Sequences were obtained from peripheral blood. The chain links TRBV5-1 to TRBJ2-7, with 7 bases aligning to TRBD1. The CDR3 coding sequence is TGCGCCAGCAGCTCCGGGGACAGTCCCTTCTACGAGCAGTACTTC. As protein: CASSSGDSPFYEQYF.